Below are 12 T cell receptor beta chains sequenced from a single sample in a study of OX40 agonist ivuxolimab in advanced cancers. Profiling relied on immunoSEQ multiplex PCR, and the TCRdb table lists in-frame clones only, not all of them. In the table there are more than 95,000 clones, around 90% of which are singletons. Sequencing was performed on CD4+ or CD8+ T cells sorted from blood, taken in a trial of the OX40 agonist ivuxolimab. The receptors shown here come from an adult with an advanced solid tumor such as melanoma, head and neck, liver or kidney cancer.

This sequence joins TRBV5-4 and TRBJ2-3; D may match TRBD1 or TRBD2 (7 bases each). CDR3 length equals 18 residues. The V gene's germline CDR1 is SGHNT and CDR2 YYREEE (reference sequence). Trimming removed 0 bases at V and 2 bases at J, with 19 bases between. This CDR3 is CASSLAPGGVPYTDTQYF. Here the CDR3 DNA reads TGTGCCAGCAGCTTGGCTCCAGGGGGGGTGCCCTACACAGATACGCAGTATTTT.

The V gene is TRBV5-1, the J gene TRBJ2-7; perhaps TRBD1 as D (6 bases). The CDR3 length is 16 residues. CDR1 is SGHRS and CDR2 is YFSETQ in the germline V gene. V lost 0 bases and J 0 bases, leaving 13 bases between the germline ends. Written as DNA, the CDR3 is TGCGCCAGCAGCTTGGGGACGCAGGGGAGCTCCTACGAGCAGTACTTC. The encoded protein is CASSLGTQGSSYEQYF.

This clone was seen only a few times. CDR3 bases: TGTGCCTGGGGGCAGGGAGAGAACACTGAAGCTTTCTTT. Translated, it gives CAWGQGENTEAFF. V gene TRBV30 combines with J gene TRBJ1-1; TRBD1 might be the D (5 bases). The CDR3 has 13 residues. Trimming shortened V by 5 bases and J by 1 base, and 11 bases separated the two germline ends. Looked up from germline, CDR1 is GTSNPN and CDR2 is SVGIG (reference sequence).

Written as DNA, the CDR3 is TGCGCCAGCAGCCTGGACCTCCTGCAGTTCTTC. This codes for CASSLDLLQFF. The V gene is TRBV5-1, the J gene TRBJ2-1; D not certain. Germline loops: CDR1 SGHRS, CDR2 YFSETQ. The CDR3 spans 11 residues. Between the trimmed V and J ends, which lost 4 bases and 12 bases, there was a span of 11 bases.

V usage is TRBV5-1 and J usage is TRBJ2-1; 11 bases align to TRBD1. J lost 3 bases, V lost 1 base, and 6 bases had no gene match. Germline V CDR1 and CDR2: SGHRS, YFSETQ. The CDR3 runs to 17 residues. For the CDR3, the DNA is TGCGCCAGCAGCTTGAGCACCGGGACAGGGGGCTACAATGAGCAGTTCTTC. Its protein is CASSLSTGTGGYNEQFF. Full variable domain (outside the CDR3, taken from reference TRBV5-1 and TRBJ2-1): KAGVTQTPRYLIKTRGQQVTLSCSPISGHRSVSWYQQTPGQGLQFLFEYFSETQRNKGNFPGRFSGRQFSNSRSEMNVSTLELGDSALYLCASSLSTGTGGYNEQFFGPGTRLTVL.

The gene calls are TRBV7-2 and TRBJ2-5, with D unclear. Per germline, CDR1 SGHTA and CDR2 FQGNSA. CDR3 length: 13 residues. Trimming removed 2 bases from V and 2 bases from J, with 6 bases in between. The CDR3 here is CASSLRRQETQYF. CDR3 nucleotides: TGTGCCAGCAGCTTAAGGCGTCAAGAGACCCAGTACTTC.

The chain uses TRBV19 and TRBJ2-1; TRBD2 agrees at 9 bases. J gave up 5 bases and V 5 bases, and 13 bases lay outside the gene matches. Germline V gene sequence: CDR1 LNHDA, CDR2 SQIVND (reference sequence). The CDR3 contains 17 residues. The CDR3 region is CASSSSRLAEYHNEQFF. In DNA form, the CDR3 reads TGTGCCAGTAGTTCCAGCCGACTAGCGGAATACCACAATGAGCAGTTCTTC.

The rearrangement uses TRBV19 and TRBJ2-2, with 9 bases fitting TRBD2. The CDR3 consists of 16 residues. V lost 6 bases, J lost 1 base, and 6 bases stayed unmatched. Germline lookup yields CDR1 LNHDA and CDR2 SQIVND (reference sequence). DNA of the CDR3: TGTGCCAGTAGAATTAATAGCGGGGGGAACACCGGGGAGCTGTTTTTT. As protein: CASRINSGGNTGELFF.

This rearrangement joins TRBV5-8 to TRBJ2-3; the D is unclear. Trimming took off 4 bases at V and 2 bases at J, with 17 bases between the two ends. From germline, CDR1 is SGHTS and CDR2 YDEGEE. This CDR3 is built from 16 residues. As DNA, the CDR3 is TGTGCCAGCAGCCCCGGCTTGGGTGGGATCACAGATACGCAGTATTTT. It specifies CASSPGLGGITDTQYF.

A single count supports this clone. The chain is built from TRBV10-3 and TRBJ2-7; the D is unclear. The CDR3 runs 19 residues. V lost 3 bases and J lost 4, with 28 bases in between. Germline lookup yields CDR1 ENHRY and CDR2 SYGVKD. The CDR3 coding sequence is TGTGCCATCAGTGAACCGACTGGGTTTGATCCTCCCCTAAATTACGAGCAGTACTTC. Translated, it gives CAISEPTGFDPPLNYEQYF.

V is TRBV5-1 and J is TRBJ2-1; a weak D match, TRBD1 (6 bases). The germline V gene encodes CDR1 SGHRS and CDR2 YFSETQ. The CDR3 is 16 amino acids. Trimming took 1 base from V and 6 from J, leaving 17 bases between them. The CDR3 coding sequence is TGCGCCAGCAGCTTGTCAACGACCCGACAGGTCAATGAGCAGTTCTTC. The encoded protein is CASSLSTTRQVNEQFF.

This chain joins TRBV18 and TRBJ2-1; 12 nucleotides align to TRBD1. The CDR3 runs 18 residues. The germline V gene encodes CDR1 KGHSH and CDR2 LQKENI. Trimming at V came to 6 bases and at J to 9 bases, leaving 18 bases not matched to a gene. The CDR3 sequence is CASSVLSGQGASGPEQFF. CDR3 DNA sequence: TGTGCCAGCTCGGTGCTATCGGGACAGGGGGCGTCAGGTCCTGAGCAGTTCTTC. Full variable domain (remainder filled in from reference TRBV18 and TRBJ2-1): NAGVMQNPRHLVRRRGQEARLRCSPMKGHSHVYWYRQLPEEGLKFMVYLQKENIIDESGMPKERFSAEFPKEGPSILRIQQVVRGDSAAYFCASSVLSGQGASGPEQFFGPGTRLTVL.